The present T cell receptor beta chain was sequenced within a study of blood T cell repertoires in COVID-19. Study-level information: Sample material is recorded as cDNA or gDNA derived from T cells, B-cell-depleted T cells, or PBMCs.

CDR1 and CDR2 from the germline V gene are SGHRS and YFSETQ. CDR3 size: 14 residues. J lost 6 bases, V lost 3 bases, and 7 bases had no gene match. The assay was immunoSEQ multiplex PCR, and TCRdb's table has in-frame clones only and misses some. The data hold under 75,000 clones, with 84% observed a single time. This clonotype originated in a man aged 55 to 70 with COVID-19, enrolled during active disease. This chain links TRBV5-1 with TRBJ1-2; 8 nucleotides match TRBD1. Source material: peripheral blood. The DNA for the CDR3 is TGCGCCAGCAGCTCGGGACAGGCGGGGGATGGCTACACCTTC. Translating gives CASSSGQAGDGYTF. Full variable domain (outside the CDR3, taken from reference TRBV5-1 and TRBJ1-2): KAGVTQTPRYLIKTRGQQVTLSCSPISGHRSVSWYQQTPGQGLQFLFEYFSETQRNKGNFPGRFSGRQFSNSRSEMNVSTLELGDSALYLCASSSGQAGDGYTFGSGTRLTVV.